These 31 T cell receptor beta chains came from one sample sequenced in a study of response to subunit inactivated influenza vaccine. TCRdb passed the RT-PCR reads through MiXCR, listing each CDR3 protein once. The sample carries about 780,000 distinct CDR3 sequences, under 20% recorded once. Material: PBMCs from blood, obtained roughly 5 days after vaccination. These receptors came from a man in his fifties who received an inactivated influenza vaccine.

This clonotype was counted between two and nine times. The rearrangement uses TRBV20-1 and TRBJ2-5; D might be TRBD2 (6 bases). The CDR3 sequence is 14 residues long. The V and J ends lost 6 bases and 2 bases respectively, with 16 bases between them. CDR1 and CDR2 (germline): DFQATT, SNEGSKA (reference sequence). For the CDR3, the DNA is TGCAGTGCCCTGGCCGGGAGTGGTCAAGAGACCCAGTACTTC. Its translation: CSALAGSGQETQYF.

The CDR3 is CASSNIRGRGYTF. CDR3 bases: TGTGCCAGCAGTAACATCAGGGGGAGAGGCTACACCTTC. This chain links TRBV12-3 or TRBV12-4 with TRBJ1-2, with 7 bases fitting TRBD1. V lost 5 bases, J lost 8 bases, and 8 bases stayed unmatched. The CDR3 is 13 residues long.

The chain employs TRBV4-2 and TRBJ1-6, with 10 bases fitting TRBD1. Germline loops: CDR1 LGHNA, CDR2 YNFKEQ. The CDR3 extends over 18 amino acids. Trimming at V came to 1 base and at J to 7 bases, leaving 10 bases not matched to a gene. The CDR3 loop is CASSQGDRGVMENSPLHF. For the CDR3, the DNA is TGTGCCAGCAGCCAAGGGGACAGGGGAGTAATGGAAAATTCACCCCTCCACTTT.

The chain carries TRBV28 and TRBJ1-4; no reliable D call. The CDR3 is 19 amino acids. Between the trimmed V and J ends, which lost 5 bases and 0 bases, there was a span of 22 bases. Germline-derived CDR1 and CDR2 are MDHEN and SYDVKM. Here the CDR3 reads CASSTPRASFSSTNEKLFF. CDR3 in DNA: TGTGCCAGCAGTACGCCCCGGGCCTCCTTTTCTTCAACTAATGAAAAACTGTTTTTT.

This clonotype has just a few counts. The chain uses TRBV20-1 and TRBJ2-1; TRBD1 aligns across 8 bases. Germline lookup yields CDR1 DFQATT and CDR2 SNEGSKA (reference sequence). J gave up 0 bases and V 1 base, and 5 bases lay outside the gene matches. The CDR3 totals 16 residues. The chain's CDR3 is CSARGQGKSSYNEQFF. CDR3 sequence (DNA): TGCAGTGCTAGAGGACAGGGGAAGAGCTCCTACAATGAGCAGTTCTTC.

The chain couples TRBV7-2 to TRBJ2-5; 8 nucleotides line up with TRBD1. The CDR3 contains 15 residues. V dropped 5 bases and J dropped 6; count of bases not matched to a gene: 11. Germline lookup yields CDR1 SGHTA and CDR2 FQGNSA. As DNA, the CDR3 is TGTGCCAGCAGCACCTCAGGGGGCGCGTTGAAGACCCAGTACTTC. This codes for CASSTSGGALKTQYF.

This clonotype was detected ten times or more. V usage is TRBV12-3 or TRBV12-4 and J usage is TRBJ2-3; 8 positions match TRBD2. The CDR3 contains 15 residues. Trimming took 3 bases from V and 1 from J; bases not matched to a gene: 3. The CDR3 region is CASSFAAGGTDTQYF. CDR3 DNA sequence: TGTGCCAGCAGTTTCGCAGCGGGGGGCACAGATACGCAGTATTTT.

This clonotype was counted only a few times. V gene TRBV20-1 combines with J gene TRBJ2-7; 7 nucleotides agree with TRBD2. Germline-derived CDR1 and CDR2 are DFQATT and SNEGSKA (reference sequence). V dropped 3 bases and J dropped 1; count of bases not matched to a gene: 9. The CDR3 has 15 residues. CDR3 sequence (DNA): TGCAGTGCTAGGGACTGGGGACTACCATCCTACGAGCAGTACTTC. Its protein product is CSARDWGLPSYEQYF.

This clonotype was detected many times. The chain links TRBV2 to TRBJ2-3; tentatively, D is TRBD2 (5 bases). Trimming took 6 bases from V and 6 from J, leaving 7 bases between them. Germline CDR1 reads SNHLY; CDR2 reads FYNNEI. CDR3 length: 11 residues. The CDR3 is CASRTGDTQYF. CDR3 DNA: TGTGCCAGCAGGACGGGGGATACGCAGTATTTT.

Many counts were recorded for this clonotype. The chain employs TRBV4-1 and TRBJ2-2; TRBD2 might be the D (5 bases). The CDR3 runs 14 residues. Germline-derived CDR1 and CDR2 are MGHRA and YSYEKL. The V and J ends lost 10 bases and 6 bases respectively, with 18 bases between them. The CDR3 DNA sequence: TGCGCCACCAGACGGGGTTTTCTCGCCGGGGAGCTGTTTTTT. Amino acids: CATRRGFLAGELFF.

This clonotype showed up just a few times. The chain carries TRBV5-6 and TRBJ2-7; D is possibly TRBD1 (6 bases). Trimming took off 0 bases at V and 5 bases at J, with 12 bases between the two ends. In germline, CDR1 is SGHDT, CDR2 YYEEEE. CDR3 length: 14 amino acids. DNA for the CDR3: TGTGCCAGCAGCTTGGTCAACAGGGTGAACGAGCAGTACTTC. It encodes CASSLVNRVNEQYF.

V usage is TRBV12-3 or TRBV12-4 and J usage is TRBJ2-2, with TRBD1 matching over 7 bases. Trimming removed 6 bases from V and 4 bases from J; junction bases left unmatched: 5. This CDR3 contains 14 residues. The CDR3 is CASRRQGATGELFF. The DNA of the CDR3 is TGTGCCAGCAGGCGACAGGGAGCCACCGGGGAGCTGTTTTTT.

This clonotype has at least ten counts. The chain couples TRBV7-6 to TRBJ1-6, with no clear D. The V end was cut by 2 bases, the J end by 7 bases, with 3 bases between. Per germline, CDR1 SGHVS and CDR2 FNYEAQ. This CDR3 region has 12 residues. CDR3 region: CASSLPNSPLHF. The CDR3 DNA reads TGTGCCAGCAGCTTACCCAATTCACCCCTCCACTTT.

V gene TRBV4-1 combines with J gene TRBJ2-1; D is possibly TRBD1 (6 bases). Germline V gene sequence: CDR1 MGHRA, CDR2 YSYEKL. The CDR3 has 13 residues. V was clipped by 1 base and J by 12 bases, with 13 bases between them. The CDR3 here is CASSQVDSRGQFF. In nucleotides, the CDR3 is TGCGCCAGCAGCCAAGTAGACTCCAGGGGGCAGTTCTTC.

This clonotype has just a few counts. The V gene is TRBV19, the J gene TRBJ2-7; tentative D call: TRBD2 (6 bases). Germline assignment: CDR1 LNHDA and CDR2 SQIVND (reference sequence). Trimming shortened V by 0 bases and J by 4 bases, and 10 bases separated the two germline ends. The CDR3 runs to 14 residues. CDR3 nucleotides: TGTGCCAGTAGTATAGATTGGAGCGGGTACGAGCAGTACTTC. It yields the protein CASSIDWSGYEQYF.

The rearrangement joins TRBV27 to TRBJ1-3; TRBD1 agrees at 10 bases. V lost 7 bases to trimming and J lost 0 bases; unmatched junction nucleotides: 3. Germline lookup yields CDR1 MNHEY and CDR2 SMNVEV (reference sequence). This CDR3 comprises 15 residues. CDR3 bases: TGTGCCAGCACCCGACAGGGGGCCTCTGGAAACACCATATATTTT. Its translation: CASTRQGASGNTIYF.

J is TRBJ2-7 and V is TRBV5-1; 11 bases map to TRBD2. Looked up from germline, CDR1 is SGHRS and CDR2 is YFSETQ. This CDR3 comprises 15 residues. J gave up 6 bases and V 1 base, and 6 bases lay outside the gene matches. The CDR3 spells CASSLISGRAGEQYF. Written as DNA, the CDR3 is TGCGCCAGCAGCTTGATTAGCGGGAGGGCCGGCGAGCAGTACTTC.

This clonotype came up many times. V is TRBV12-3 or TRBV12-4 and J is TRBJ2-1, with D unresolved. This CDR3 comprises 15 residues. Trimming removed 4 bases from V and 4 bases from J, with 14 bases in between. CDR3 in DNA: TGTGCCAGCAGTTCCGGACCGCCCCTTTACAATGAGCAGTTCTTC. The encoded protein is CASSSGPPLYNEQFF.

Ten or more counts support this clonotype. The DNA of the CDR3 is TGTGCCATCAGTGAGTCGGGCCGGGGGCGCGTCTACGAGCAGTACTTC. Its protein product is CAISESGRGRVYEQYF. V gene TRBV10-3 combines with J gene TRBJ2-7, with D perhaps matching TRBD1 or TRBD2 (6 bases each). The ends were cut back, 0 bases at V and 3 bases at J, with 15 bases in the middle. The germline V gene has CDR1 ENHRY and CDR2 SYGVKD. This CDR3 contains 16 residues.

This clonotype showed up just a few times. V gene TRBV3-1 combines with J gene TRBJ2-7; no definite D call. Germline CDR1 reads LGHDT; CDR2 reads YNNKEL (reference sequence). The CDR3 extends over 14 amino acids. The ends were cut back, 0 bases at V and 3 bases at J, with 9 bases in the middle. The CDR3 loop is CASSQDRQRYEQYF. The CDR3 DNA sequence: TGTGCCAGCAGCCAAGATCGTCAGCGCTACGAGCAGTACTTC.

This clonotype was seen only a few times. The rearrangement links TRBV7-2 to TRBJ2-1, with 15 nucleotides matching TRBD2. J lost 4 bases, V lost 4 bases, and 5 bases had no gene match. Germline CDR1 reads SGHTA; CDR2 reads FQGNSA. The CDR3 is 17 residues long. The CDR3 reads CASSWTSGGAKYNEQFF. The CDR3 DNA sequence: TGTGCCAGCAGCTGGACTAGCGGGGGGGCCAAGTACAATGAGCAGTTCTTC.

A single count supports this clonotype. The chain has TRBV9 and TRBJ2-7, with a possible D match to TRBD2 (7 bases). CDR1 and CDR2 from the germline V gene are SGDLS and YYNGEE. This CDR3 region has 14 residues. With 4 bases removed from V and 4 bases from J, the gap between germline ends came to 15 bases. Here the CDR3 reads CASSKRGGFYEQYF. The CDR3 coding sequence is TGTGCCAGCAGCAAAAGGGGGGGGTTTTACGAGCAGTACTTC. The full variable domain, its missing parts supplied by reference TRBV9 and TRBJ2-7, is DSGVTQTPKHLITATGQRVTLRCSPRSGDLSVYWYQQSLDQGLQFLIQYYNGEERAKGNILERFSAQQFPDLHSELNLSSLELGDSALYFCASSKRGGFYEQYFGPGTRLTVT.

This clonotype was counted many times. The chain employs TRBV9 and TRBJ2-5; D is unresolved. Trimming removed 0 bases at V and 4 bases at J, with 7 bases between. The CDR3 has 13 amino acids. CDR1 is SGDLS and CDR2 is YYNGEE in the germline V gene. For the CDR3, the DNA is TGTGCCAGCAGCGTAGGTGGCGGAGAGACCCAGTACTTC. It translates to CASSVGGGETQYF.

This clonotype was recorded many times. This chain joins TRBV6-7 and TRBJ1-5; 9 nucleotides agree with TRBD1. TRBV6-7 is assigned to the ORF class and has an uncertain function. This CDR3 has 17 residues. V shed 0 bases, J shed 1 base, and the junction held 4 bases outside the gene matches. CDR3 protein: CASSYSRQGGSNQPQHF. CDR3 DNA: TGTGCCAGCAGTTACTCGAGACAGGGGGGAAGCAATCAGCCCCAGCATTTT.

This clonotype has just a few counts. The chain carries TRBV7-9 and TRBJ1-4, with a possible D match to TRBD1 (5 bases). Trimming removed 3 bases from V and 6 bases from J, with 8 bases in between. The germline V gene has CDR1 SEHNR and CDR2 FQNEAQ (reference sequence). This CDR3 has 13 residues. This chain's CDR3 is CASSFRAYEKLFF. In nucleotides, the CDR3 is TGTGCCAGCAGCTTCAGGGCGTATGAAAAACTGTTTTTT. The full variable domain, rest sourced from reference TRBV7-9 and TRBJ1-4, is DTGVSQNPRHKITKRGQNVTFRCDPISEHNRLYWYRQTLGQGPEFLTYFQNEAQLEKSRLLSDRFSAERPKGSFSTLEIQRTEQGDSAMYLCASSFRAYEKLFFGSGTQLSVL.

This clonotype was recorded a few times. The chain recombines TRBV28 with TRBJ2-7; 16 nucleotides line up with TRBD2. This CDR3 is built from 18 residues. Per the germline V gene, CDR1 is MDHEN and CDR2 is SYDVKM. The V segment lost 5 bases and the J segment 5 bases; nucleotides outside the gene matches: 12. CDR3 amino acids: CASSRIPGTSGRANEQYF. The CDR3 bases are TGTGCCAGCAGTCGGATCCCCGGGACTAGCGGGAGGGCCAACGAGCAGTACTTC.

This clonotype was observed a handful of times. The CDR3 DNA reads as TGTGCCAGCAGTCCCTTGGTGGCAGGACCCAGCTTGGCCAACGTCCTGACTTTC. It specifies CASSPLVAGPSLANVLTF. The gene calls are TRBV27 and TRBJ2-6, with no clear D. The CDR3 has 18 residues. Germline V gene lookup returns CDR1 MNHEY and CDR2 SMNVEV (reference sequence). Trimming took 5 bases from V and 6 from J, leaving 23 bases between them.

This chain connects TRBV28 to TRBJ2-4; the match to TRBD1 covers 8 bases. CDR1 is MDHEN and CDR2 is SYDVKM in the germline V gene. V shed 4 bases and J 0 bases; nucleotides not matched to a gene: 8. The CDR3 consists of 17 residues. The CDR3 DNA follows: TGTGCCAGCAGTTCCCGGACAGGGTTTTTAGCCAAAAACATTCAGTACTTC. It is translated as CASSSRTGFLAKNIQYF.

V is TRBV7-9 and J is TRBJ2-5; D tentatively reads TRBD1 or TRBD2 (6 bases each). Germline assignment: CDR1 SEHNR and CDR2 FQNEAQ (reference sequence). Trimming removed 5 bases from V and 5 bases from J, with 15 bases in between. The CDR3 totals 14 residues. The CDR3 DNA is TGTGCCAGCAGCCGAAACGGGGGCAGGGAGACCCAGTACTTC. Its protein product is CASSRNGGRETQYF.

This chain uses TRBV2 with TRBJ2-3, with D perhaps TRBD2 (5 bases). Germline CDR1 reads SNHLY; CDR2 reads FYNNEI. V was shortened by 7 bases and J by 3 bases, with 14 bases between the two germline ends. This CDR3 comprises 14 residues. The CDR3 DNA follows: TGTGCCAGCACCCGGGGAAGACCGACAGATACGCAGTATTTT. Translation: CASTRGRPTDTQYF. Full variable domain (remainder filled in from reference TRBV2 and TRBJ2-3): EPEVTQTPSHQVTQMGQEVILRCVPISNHLYFYWYRQILGQKVEFLVSFYNNEISEKSEIFDDQFSVERPDGSNFTLKIRSTKLEDSAMYFCASTRGRPTDTQYFGPGTRLTVL.

The chain employs TRBV6-5 and TRBJ2-5; either TRBD1 or TRBD2 may supply D (6 bases each). V was pared by 0 bases and J by 9 bases, with 8 bases between. Germline CDR1 is MNHEY and CDR2 is SVGAGI. The CDR3 totals 12 residues. The CDR3 loop is CASSYSGGPQYF. The CDR3 DNA follows: TGTGCCAGCAGTTACTCTGGGGGGCCCCAGTACTTC.